A single T cell receptor beta chain is shown here with its context. Its cognate antigen has yet to be identified. The record has no base qualities; no much larger clone is one base away. The treatment or condition label, as the study defines it: suppressive antiretroviral therapy. Cells were stimulated with lysates of CMV-infected fibroblasts at roughly 11 ug/mL. Nonresponding CD40L-negative CD69-negative CD45RO-high memory CD4+ T cells were sorted as memory populations depleted of antigen-responding cells. Participants were HIV-1-infected adults who started suppressive ART during chronic infection. Participants had undetectable plasma HIV-1 RNA below 50 copies/mL for at least 4 years. To be included, participants needed a CD4+ T cell count above 400 cells/uL and a positive CMV serology. Before stimulation, PBMCs were isolated using density centrifugation and then depleted of CD8+ T cells. For approximately 17 hours, the CD8-depleted PBMCs were stimulated with anti-CD28/CD49d costimulation, a CD40-blocking antibody, and enfuvirtide to prevent new infections. Cells were sorted on a Beckman Coulter MoFlo Legacy or XDP sorter, with propidium iodide excluding dead cells. For samples with more than one million cells, genomic DNA was extracted with the QIAamp DNA Mini Kit, and for all other samples the Quick-DNA Microprep Kit was used.

This specimen comes from a study of persistence of HIV-infected CD4 T cells (dated by TCRdb to the early 2020s). For context, the study as a whole: CMV- and HIV-1 Gag-responding CD4+ T cells were isolated from ART-treated individuals so that antigen-driven clonal expansion of HIV-1-infected cells could be examined. Peripheral blood samples of up to roughly 180 mL were collected at multiple time points, except for a couple of participants, who underwent leukapheresis at a single time point. The clonality of all cells in each sorted population was measured by TCRbeta sequencing, and the clonality of infected cells was measured by proviral sequencing. The TCR cluster analysis across participants included under ten participants for CMV and roughly seven participants for Gag. The median time the participants had spent on suppressive ART was roughly eight years.

The immunoSEQ hsTCRB assay version 4, run in survey mode, was used to sequence TCRbeta repertoires from genomic DNA. Genomic DNA was diluted to roughly 9.2 ng/uL, using up to about 1 ug per sample for TCRbeta sequencing. Per the original workflow: TCRbeta data were analyzed in ImmunoSeq Analyzer 3.0, with diversity computed on productive nucleotide rearrangements. The improved Chao index was used to estimate lower-bound TCR diversity, and the Gini coefficient was used to estimate clonality using the Immunarch R package. Different nucleotide rearrangements encoding the same CDR3beta amino acid sequence were counted as distinct clonotypes. Differential abundance analysis found TCRbeta sequences that were significantly enriched in antigen-responding cells compared with anti-CD3/anti-CD28-activated cells. GLIPH2 clustered TCRs by predicted peptide-MHC specificity, both within individual participants and across merged participant data sets. This is the immuneACCESS table as TCRdb keeps it, with only in-frame sequences that have V and J called. A part of the clones is gone; compared with another copy, unresolved V genes explain less than half, and the rest is unexplained. From that table come the V and J calls and clone size; the DNA was used to work out D and trimming. In all, the sample holds tens of thousands of clones, and over 70% of those were seen once. The biggest ten clones account for around 3% of the sample.

What the authors observed across the whole study: Degenerate expanded CDR3beta sequences were enriched in antigen-responding cells, suggesting convergent selection of CD4+ responses to CMV and Gag. Bulk TCR analyses could not be limited to the rare CMV-responding cells that actually contained HIV-1 proviruses. Significantly lower TCRbeta richness was observed in CMV- and Gag-responding cells than in anti-CD3/anti-CD28-responding cells, and higher oligoclonality was observed in CMV-responding cells than in CD3/CD28-stimulated and Gag-responding cells. TCR oligoclonality correlated with proviral oligoclonality within the same sorted populations. The study involved few individuals and tested only a limited range of antigens.

The germline V gene (reference sequence) specifies LNHDA as CDR1 and SQIVND as CDR2. V loses 3 bases of germline sequence and J loses 5 bases, and the interval between the two ends is 10 bases. Measured from the cysteine to the phenylalanine, the CDR3 is 13 residues long. Of the read, only the CDR3 DNA is kept; its 39 bases are in frame from base 1. The rearrangement combines TRBV19 with TRBJ1-2; no D segment can be confidently identified. The TCR comes from an adult man with HIV who was CMV-seropositive. This specimen was CD4+ T cells sorted from PBMCs after approximately 20-hour stimulation, taken from a patient who received antiretroviral therapy. Interpreted using the paper, the cell subset or site label stands for: CD40L-CD69- CD45RO-high memory CD4 T cells not responding to CMV lysate. CDR3 sequence: CASSMERGYGYTF. In nucleotides, the sequence is TGTGCCAGTAGTATGGAACGGGGTTATGGCTACACCTTC.